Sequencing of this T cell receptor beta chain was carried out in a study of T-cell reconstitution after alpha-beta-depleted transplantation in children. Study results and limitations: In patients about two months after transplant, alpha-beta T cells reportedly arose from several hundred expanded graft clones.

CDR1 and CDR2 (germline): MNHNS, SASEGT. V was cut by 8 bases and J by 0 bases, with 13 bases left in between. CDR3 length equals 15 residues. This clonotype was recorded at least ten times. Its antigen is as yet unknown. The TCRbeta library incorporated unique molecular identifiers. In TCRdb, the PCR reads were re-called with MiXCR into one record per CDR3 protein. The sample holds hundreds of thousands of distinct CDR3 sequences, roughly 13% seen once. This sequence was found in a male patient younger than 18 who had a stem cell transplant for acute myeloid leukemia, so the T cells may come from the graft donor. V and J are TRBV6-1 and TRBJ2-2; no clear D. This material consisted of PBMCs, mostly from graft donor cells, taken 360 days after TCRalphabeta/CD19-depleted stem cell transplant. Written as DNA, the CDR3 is TGTGCCAGCCTTTCGTGGGCGTCGAACACCGGGGAGCTGTTTTTT. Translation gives CASLSWASNTGELFF.